These T cell receptor beta chains were read from a single sample in a study of regulatory T cells in long-lasting Graves disease. TCRdb re-analysed the multiplex PCR reads in MiXCR, keeping a single row per CDR3 protein. The repertoire holds 350,000 to 550,000 distinct CDR3 sequences, with about 14% as singletons. The sample was also linked to a second study, of T cells in Graves' hyperthyroidism and ophthalmopathy.

The material sequenced was peripheral blood mononuclear cells (PBMCs), taken at new diagnosis, from a patient treated with antithyroid drugs. Receptor source: a woman aged 45-65 years with Graves disease. Both conserved end residues are part of each CDR3. The order of the fields is J gene, clone size, V gene, D gene, CDR3 DNA, CDR3 protein. D genes are given only for firm matches. Clone size is given for some rows only: seen once, a few or many times, or a class if the clone is expanded.

TRBJ2-5	few	TRBV7-9	-	TGTGCCAGCAGCTTCGCTCCAAGAGAGATCCAGTACTTC	CASSFAPREIQYF
TRBJ2-7	many	TRBV24-1	TRBD1	TGTGCCACCAGTGCAGGGGGCTACGAGCAGTACTTC	CATSAGGYEQYF
TRBJ2-7	many	TRBV5-5	TRBD1	TGTGCCAGCAGCTTGCCGGACAGGGGGTCCTACGAGCAGTACTTC	CASSLPDRGSYEQYF
TRBJ2-7	many	TRBV7-9	-	TGTGCCAGCAGCTTAGAGGTGGAAACCTACGAGCAGTACTTC	CASSLEVETYEQYF
TRBJ1-3	few	TRBV11-2	TRBD1	TGTGCCAGCAGCTTAGCGGCAATAGGACAGGCCTCTGGAAACACCATATATTTT	CASSLAAIGQASGNTIYF
TRBJ2-7	-	TRBV7-2	-	TGTGCCAGCAGCTTAGCGCAGGCAGGCTACGAGCAGTACTTC	CASSLAQAGYEQYF
TRBJ2-5	few	TRBV20-1	-	TGCAGTGCTAGAGACCGGGAGAAGGTCGGTCAAGAGACCCAGTACTTC	CSARDREKVGQETQYF
TRBJ1-1	many	TRBV5-1	TRBD1	TGCGCCAGCAGCAGGACAGGGCTTGAGACTGAAGCTTTCTTT	CASSRTGLETEAFF
TRBJ2-7	-	TRBV30	-	TGTGCCTGGAGCCGGGGCGCCTACGAGCAGTACTTC	CAWSRGAYEQYF
TRBJ1-1	-	TRBV5-5	-	TGTGCCACCAGCTTGAGGACCATGAACACTGAAGCTTTCTTT	CATSLRTMNTEAFF
TRBJ2-7	many	TRBV6-1	-	TGTGCCAGCAGTGAACCCGACACGACAGGATACGAGCAGTACTTC	CASSEPDTTGYEQYF
TRBJ2-1	few	TRBV5-6	TRBD1	TGTGCCAGCAGCTTGGGGGGACAGGGATACGAGCAGTTCTTC	CASSLGGQGYEQFF
TRBJ1-4	many	TRBV10-3	TRBD1	TGTGCCATCAGTGACTCCGGGACAGGGGGAGGAGGACGTAATGAAAAACTGTTTTTT	CAISDSGTGGGGRNEKLFF
TRBJ1-5	few	TRBV4-1	-	TGCGCCAGCAGCCAAGATTCGGGGAGTCAGCCCCAGCATTTT	CASSQDSGSQPQHF
TRBJ1-1	many	TRBV27	TRBD1	TGTGCCAGCAGTTTTGACGGGGACAGGGGGAGAATGAACACTGAAGCTTTCTTT	CASSFDGDRGRMNTEAFF
TRBJ2-1	few	TRBV9	TRBD2	TGTGCCAGCAGCGGGGGGGGGTCAGTCGTGGGGCTAGCGGGAGGGTCCGCCTACAATGAGCAGTTCTTC	CASSGGGSVVGLAGGSAYNEQFF
TRBJ2-1	-	TRBV9	TRBD2	TGTGCCAGCAGCGGTGGGACTAGCGGGCCCTCCTACAATGAGCAGTTCTTC	CASSGGTSGPSYNEQFF
TRBJ2-5	many	TRBV7-9	TRBD2	TGTGCCAGCAGCTTAGTGGCTAGCGGGAGGGAGACCCAGTACTTC	CASSLVASGRETQYF
TRBJ2-7	-	TRBV4-1	-	TGCGCCAGCAGCCAAGCCAAGGGACATCAACCCCGCCCCCTCTACGAGCAGTACTTC	CASSQAKGHQPRPLYEQYF
TRBJ2-7	-	TRBV6-5	TRBD2	TGTGCCAGCAGTTACTCAGCGGGGGGCTCCTACGAGCAGTACTTC	CASSYSAGGSYEQYF
TRBJ2-7	few	TRBV10-3	TRBD1	TGTGCCATCAGTACATCCCGGGACAGTTCCTACGAGCAGTACTTC	CAISTSRDSSYEQYF
TRBJ1-5	many	TRBV28	-	TGTGCCAGCAGTCTGTCCCTCCCTAGCAATCAGCCCCAGCATTTT	CASSLSLPSNQPQHF
TRBJ2-2	few	TRBV20-1	-	TGCAGTGCTAACGACCGGGACGGCTACACCGGGGAGCTGTTTTTT	CSANDRDGYTGELFF
TRBJ1-5	many	TRBV18	-	TGTGCCAGCTCACCTAACGTCGCGGGCAATCAGCCCCAGCATTTT	CASSPNVAGNQPQHF
TRBJ2-2	many	TRBV12-3/TRBV12-4	TRBD2	TGTGCCAGCAGTTTAGCGCGCGGGAGAGAAACCGGGGAGCTGTTTTTT	CASSLARGRETGELFF
TRBJ2-2	-	TRBV11-3	TRBD1	TGTGCCAGCAGCCCGCGGCCGGGACAGGGGGGAGCCGGGGAGCTGTTTTTT	CASSPRPGQGGAGELFF
TRBJ2-1	many	TRBV7-2	TRBD1	TGTGCCAGCAGCTCCCGAAGCGGGACAGGGGCCAATGAGCAGTTCTTC	CASSSRSGTGANEQFF
TRBJ2-1	many	TRBV20-1	TRBD2	TGCAGTGCTAGTGGGACTAGCGGTCAGGATTACAATGAGCAGTTCTTC	CSASGTSGQDYNEQFF
TRBJ2-1	few	TRBV20-1	TRBD2	TGCAGTGCTAGTCACCTAAGAGGCGGGAGCTCCTACAATGAGCAGTTCTTC	CSASHLRGGSSYNEQFF
TRBJ1-1	many	TRBV6-1	-	TGTGCCAGCAGTAAGGGGACGGCGACGGGTGAAGCTTTCTTT	CASSKGTATGEAFF
TRBJ1-2	many	TRBV5-1	-	TGCGCCAGCAGCTTGGAGGTGTCCTCCTATGGCTACACCTTC	CASSLEVSSYGYTF
TRBJ2-1	many	TRBV28	TRBD1	TGTGCCAGCAGGGGACAGGGAGCGTTACATGAGCAGTTCTTC	CASRGQGALHEQFF
TRBJ1-2	many	TRBV20-1	-	TGCAGTGCTAGAGATCAGGTCGGCGGGAACTATGGCTACACCTTC	CSARDQVGGNYGYTF
TRBJ2-7	few	TRBV6-1	TRBD1	TGTGCCAGCAGAGACAGGGCAACCTACGAGCAGTACTTC	CASRDRATYEQYF
TRBJ2-3	-	TRBV5-1	TRBD1	TGCGCCAGCAGCTTGGGGGACAGGGGGGGCACAGATACGCAGTATTTT	CASSLGDRGGTDTQYF
TRBJ1-2	-	TRBV10-2	TRBD1	TGCGCCAGCAGTGTTCAGGGGGCAGATGACTACACCTTC	CASSVQGADDYTF
TRBJ2-2	few	TRBV7-3	TRBD1	TGTGCCAGCAGCTCTAGAGGGGGCTCGGACACCGGGGAGCTGTTTTTT	CASSSRGGSDTGELFF
TRBJ1-1	many	TRBV2	TRBD1	TGTGCCAGCAGTGGAGCATTCGGGACAGGGATGAACACTGAAGCTTTCTTT	CASSGAFGTGMNTEAFF
TRBJ2-7	many	TRBV6-1	-	TGTGCCAGCACCACTGGACAAGGAGGCGAGCAGTACTTC	CASTTGQGGEQYF
TRBJ2-3	many	TRBV6-2/TRBV6-3	-	TGTGCCAGCTTGCATGGAGGGGCCACAGATACGCAGTATTTT	CASLHGGATDTQYF